The 21 T cell receptor beta chains listed next were all sequenced from one sample in a study of blood T cell repertoires in COVID-19. Sequencing was performed with immunoSEQ multiplex PCR; in TCRdb, only in-frame clones are kept and a portion is missing. In the table there are around 220,000 clones, 80% to 90% of which are singletons. Source material: PBMCs or T cells enriched from blood (not recorded which). All receptors derive from a woman aged 45-59 years with acute COVID-19.

V is TRBV6-5 and J is TRBJ1-6, with D uncertain. Trimming removed 0 bases from V and 7 bases from J, with 10 bases in between. This CDR3 region has 15 residues. The germline V gene encodes CDR1 MNHEY and CDR2 SVGAGI. The CDR3 DNA reads TGTGCCAGCAGTTACTCTGGGAGAATCAATTCACCCCTCCACTTT. This codes for CASSYSGRINSPLHF.

This chain's CDR3 is CSVVAGGETEAFF. CDR3 nucleotides: TGCAGCGTTGTAGCAGGGGGAGAGACTGAAGCTTTCTTT. The J gene is TRBJ1-1, the V gene TRBV29-1, with 7 bases lining up with TRBD1. This CDR3 region has 13 residues. V was clipped by 4 bases and J by 5 bases; unmatched bases: 7. CDR1 SQVTM and CDR2 ANQGSEA come from the germline V gene.

V is TRBV5-1 and J is TRBJ2-3, with 9 bases lining up with TRBD2. Germline trimming cut 4 bases from V and 5 bases from J; bases unmatched to any gene: 8. Germline loops: CDR1 SGHRS, CDR2 YFSETQ. The CDR3 is made up of 15 amino acids. The CDR3 DNA reads TGCGCCAGCAGCCCAAGGACTAGCGCAGGAGATACGCAGTATTTT. This translates into CASSPRTSAGDTQYF.

This chain joins TRBV5-1 and TRBJ2-2; 8 nucleotides align to TRBD2. The J segment lost 5 bases and the V segment lost 5 bases, leaving 11 bases of the junction unmatched. CDR3 length: 16 amino acids. Per germline, CDR1 SGHRS and CDR2 YFSETQ. CDR3 region: CASSPTSGSRTGELFF. DNA of the CDR3: TGCGCCAGCAGTCCTACCAGCGGGAGTCGGACCGGGGAGCTGTTTTTT.

V and J are TRBV7-9 and TRBJ2-7, with a tentative D call TRBD1 (6 bases). Trimming left V 1 base short and J 0 bases short, with 16 bases between. The CDR3 sequence is 17 residues long. Germline V gene data show CDR1 as SEHNR and CDR2 as FQNEAQ (reference sequence). The CDR3 sequence is CASSLVLYRETSYEQYF. CDR3 bases: TGTGCCAGCAGCTTAGTTTTGTACAGGGAGACCTCCTACGAGCAGTACTTC.

The V gene is TRBV6-1, the J gene TRBJ1-2; TRBD1 aligns across 9 bases. Germline values: CDR1 MNHNS, CDR2 SASEGT. CDR3 size: 16 residues. V lost 4 bases, J lost 8 bases, and 14 bases stayed unmatched. CDR3 nucleotides: TGTGCCAGCAGTGTTCTCCCGGGACAGGGTGCGCAAGGCTACACCTTC. Translation gives CASSVLPGQGAQGYTF.

This chain joins TRBV29-1 and TRBJ1-4, with a possible D match to TRBD1 (5 bases). V lost 6 bases, J lost 6 bases, and 11 bases lay in between. The CDR3 is 12 amino acids. Germline CDR1 SQVTM, CDR2 ANQGSEA. The CDR3 here is CSVADRYEKLFF. The CDR3 region has the DNA TGCAGCGTAGCCGACAGATATGAAAAACTGTTTTTT.

The chain is built from TRBV9 and TRBJ2-7, with 10 nucleotides matching TRBD1. Germline V gene data show CDR1 as SGDLS and CDR2 as YYNGEE. With 3 bases clipped from V and 3 bases from J, the junction kept 3 bases outside the gene matches. The CDR3 consists of 14 residues. The CDR3 spells CASSGTGGFYEQYF. CDR3 sequence (DNA): TGTGCCAGCAGCGGGACAGGGGGATTCTACGAGCAGTACTTC. Based on the CDR3 plus reference TRBV9 and TRBJ2-7, the full variable domain is DSGVTQTPKHLITATGQRVTLRCSPRSGDLSVYWYQQSLDQGLQFLIQYYNGEERAKGNILERFSAQQFPDLHSELNLSSLELGDSALYFCASSGTGGFYEQYFGPGTRLTVT.

This chain joins TRBV7-9 and TRBJ2-1; D possibly corresponds to TRBD2 (5 bases). The V gene's germline CDR1 is SEHNR and CDR2 FQNEAQ (reference sequence). The V gene lost 4 bases and the J gene lost 0 bases, with 10 bases spanning the gap. The CDR3 runs to 15 residues. As DNA, the CDR3 is TGTGCCAGCAGCTCCGGGGTTACCTCCTACAATGAGCAGTTCTTC. Its protein product is CASSSGVTSYNEQFF.

This sequence joins TRBV27 and TRBJ2-2, with D maybe TRBD2 (5 bases). The ends were cut back, 3 bases at V and 3 bases at J, with 8 bases in the middle. This CDR3 contains 14 residues. Germline assignment: CDR1 MNHEY and CDR2 SMNVEV (reference sequence). CDR3 sequence reads: CASSFGLHTGELFF. CDR3 bases: TGTGCCAGCAGTTTTGGACTTCACACCGGGGAGCTGTTTTTT.

This clone is a singleton in its sample. The V call is TRBV19, the J call TRBJ1-1; D is ambiguous. V lost 7 bases and J lost 8, with 17 bases in between. The V gene's germline CDR1 is LNHDA and CDR2 SQIVND (reference sequence). CDR3 length: 13 residues. In DNA, the CDR3 is TGTGCCAGTAACCCCGGTCCTAGACCAGAAGCTTTCTTT. Residues: CASNPGPRPEAFF.

The V call is TRBV5-1, the J call TRBJ2-7; D perhaps matches TRBD2 (6 bases). This CDR3 comprises 16 residues. Looked up from germline, CDR1 is SGHRS and CDR2 is YFSETQ. V lost 0 bases, J lost 1 base, and 14 bases lay in between. The CDR3 bases are TGCGCCAGCAGCTTGGGTGGAGGGTTCACGTCCTACGAGCAGTACTTC. As protein: CASSLGGGFTSYEQYF.

The chain couples TRBV2 to TRBJ1-6; D uncertain. Germline V gene sequence: CDR1 SNHLY, CDR2 FYNNEI. This CDR3 contains 12 residues. The V end was cut by 3 bases, the J end by 9 bases, with 6 bases between. The CDR3 sequence is CASSDELSPLHF. The CDR3 nucleotides read TGTGCCAGCAGTGACGAGCTTTCACCCCTCCACTTT.

The rearrangement joins TRBV28 to TRBJ2-7; TRBD2 matches 11 bases. The CDR3 covers 15 residues. V shed 4 bases, J shed 4 bases, and the junction held 6 bases outside the gene matches. CDR1 is MDHEN and CDR2 is SYDVKM in the germline V gene. CDR3 loop: CASSSPGLAVYEQYF. The CDR3 nucleotides read TGTGCCAGCAGTTCTCCGGGACTAGCGGTTTACGAGCAGTACTTC.

The chain links TRBV9 to TRBJ2-1, with 8 bases identical to TRBD2. The CDR3 extends over 15 amino acids. The germline V gene encodes CDR1 SGDLS and CDR2 YYNGEE. Trimming took 4 bases from V and 3 from J; bases not matched to a gene: 6. The CDR3 region has the DNA TGTGCCAGCAGCCGGGGAGCGGGGGACTACAATGAGCAGTTCTTC. Amino acid sequence: CASSRGAGDYNEQFF.

Many counts were recorded for this clone. J is TRBJ2-7 and V is TRBV19; 7 bases are a match to TRBD1. Trimming cost V 4 bases and J 0 bases; bases outside gene matches: 0. The CDR3 is made up of 13 amino acids. The germline CDR1 and CDR2 sequences are LNHDA and SQIVND (reference sequence). The CDR3 DNA reads as TGTGCCAGTAGTAGACAGGGCTCCTACGAGCAGTACTTC. Protein: CASSRQGSYEQYF.

This clone appeared a single time. The chain couples TRBV5-5 to TRBJ2-5; D may be TRBD2 (6 bases). The V gene lost 0 bases and the J gene lost 4 bases, with 13 bases spanning the gap. Germline V gene data show CDR1 as SGHKS and CDR2 as YYEKEE (reference sequence). The CDR3 loop spans 15 amino acids. The CDR3 DNA sequence: TGTGCCAGCAGCTTGGCCGCGGGGAGGAGAGAGACCCAGTACTTC. It specifies CASSLAAGRRETQYF.

The rearrangement joins TRBV9 to TRBJ1-2; maybe TRBD1 (6 bases). This CDR3 is 15 amino acids long. V lost 3 bases and J 4 bases, leaving 16 bases between the germline ends. The germline V gene encodes CDR1 SGDLS and CDR2 YYNGEE. The CDR3 reads CASSASTGLGYGYTF. The DNA of the CDR3 is TGTGCCAGCAGCGCTTCAACAGGGCTTGGCTATGGCTACACCTTC.

V is TRBV7-8 and J is TRBJ1-6; TRBD1 is a possible D gene (5 bases). Germline V CDR1 and CDR2: SGHVS, FQNEAQ. The CDR3 is 15 amino acids. Trimming left V 5 bases short and J 4 bases short, with 12 bases between. CDR3: CASSAGFSYNSPLHF. CDR3 coding DNA: TGTGCCAGCAGCGCAGGGTTTTCTTATAATTCACCCCTCCACTTT.

This clone was recorded a few times. The chain couples TRBV6-2 or TRBV6-3 to TRBJ2-7, with D hard to call. The CDR3 runs to 13 residues. Germline CDR1 MNHEY, CDR2 SVGEGT. Trimming pared 2 bases from V and 3 bases from J, leaving 8 bases between. The CDR3 region is CASSYPGYYEQYF. CDR3 nucleotide sequence: TGTGCCAGCAGTTACCCAGGATACTACGAGCAGTACTTC.

The chain joins TRBV9 to TRBJ2-1, with D possibly TRBD2 on 7 matching bases. V was trimmed by 2 bases and J by 10 bases, leaving 16 bases between them. The CDR3 extends over 14 amino acids. The germline V gene has CDR1 SGDLS and CDR2 YYNGEE. The CDR3 sequence is CASSVLAEGGEQFF. The CDR3 DNA follows: TGTGCCAGCAGCGTCCTAGCGGAGGGGGGGGAGCAGTTCTTC.